This note documents a single TCR beta chain sequence. The V gene lost 6 bases and the J gene lost 10 bases, with 18 bases spanning the gap. The CDR3 contains 13 residues. The germline V gene has CDR1 MNHEY and CDR2 SVGAGI. TCRB transcripts that were expressed got sequenced, as all of the isolated RNA had been reverse transcribed. Sequencing was performed with immunoSEQ multiplex PCR; in TCRdb, only in-frame clones are kept and a portion is missing. The data contain approximately 250,000 clones, 12% to 15% of them seen just once; the ten biggest clones take up around 0.025%. This record belongs to a study of beta chain features in type 1 diabetes.

The receptor was isolated from a middle-aged woman in good health. Sequencing used naive CD4+ T cells from blood. The J gene is TRBJ1-2, the V gene TRBV6-5; D is ambiguous. CDR3 protein: CASRPIEYGPYTF. For the CDR3, the DNA is TGTGCCAGCAGGCCCATTGAGTATGGTCCCTACACCTTC.